This TCR beta chain is from a study of cytomegalovirus exposure and HLA in healthy donors. Study-wide points: TCR beta sequences reportedly predicted most subjects' HLA-A and HLA-B alleles accurately. Cytomegalovirus association was listed for 164 TCR beta chains.

Points on this clone: Its antigen remains unknown.

The study ran its PCR with 60 Vbeta and 13 Jbeta primers. Generated by immunoSEQ multiplex PCR, the TCRdb table keeps only in-frame clones and is missing some. The specimen's table records 110,000 to 150,000 clones. The junction had 5 bases not matched to a gene; V was cut back by 7 bases and J by 2 bases. The CDR3 runs to 13 residues. CDR1 is SQVTM, CDR2 ANQGSEA, per germline. V usage is TRBV29-1 and J usage is TRBJ1-5; 7 positions agree with TRBD1. The sample was PBMCs. The clonotype was recovered from a male donor in good health and CMV-seronegative. The CDR3 here is CSAHTGGNQPQHF. The CDR3, as DNA: TGCAGCGCCCACACAGGGGGCAATCAGCCCCAGCATTTT.